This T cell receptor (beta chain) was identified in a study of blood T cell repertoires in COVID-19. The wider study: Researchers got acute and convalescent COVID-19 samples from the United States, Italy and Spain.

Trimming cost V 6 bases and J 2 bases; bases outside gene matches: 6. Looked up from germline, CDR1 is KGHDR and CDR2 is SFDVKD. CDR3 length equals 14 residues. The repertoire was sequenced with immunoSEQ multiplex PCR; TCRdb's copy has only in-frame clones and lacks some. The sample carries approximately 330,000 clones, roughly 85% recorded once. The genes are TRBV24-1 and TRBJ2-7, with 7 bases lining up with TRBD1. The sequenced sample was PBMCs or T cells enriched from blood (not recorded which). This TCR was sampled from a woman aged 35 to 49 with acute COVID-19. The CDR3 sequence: CATSYDRVTYEQYF. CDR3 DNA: TGTGCCACCAGTTACGACAGGGTTACCTACGAGCAGTACTTC.